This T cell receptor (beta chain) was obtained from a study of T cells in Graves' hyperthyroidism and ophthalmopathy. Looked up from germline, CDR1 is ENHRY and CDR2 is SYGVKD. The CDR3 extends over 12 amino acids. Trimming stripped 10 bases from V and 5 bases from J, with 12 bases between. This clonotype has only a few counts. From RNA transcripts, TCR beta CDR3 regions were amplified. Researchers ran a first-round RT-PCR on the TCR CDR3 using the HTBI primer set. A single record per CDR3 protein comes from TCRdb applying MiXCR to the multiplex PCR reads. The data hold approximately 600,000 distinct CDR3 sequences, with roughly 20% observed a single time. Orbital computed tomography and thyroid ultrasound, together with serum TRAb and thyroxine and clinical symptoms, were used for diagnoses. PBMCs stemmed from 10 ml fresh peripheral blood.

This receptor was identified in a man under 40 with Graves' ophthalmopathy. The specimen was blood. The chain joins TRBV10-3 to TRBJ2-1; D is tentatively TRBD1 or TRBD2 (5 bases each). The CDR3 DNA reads TGTGCCACAGGTGGGGGTCACAATGAGCAGTTCTTC. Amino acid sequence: CATGGGHNEQFF.